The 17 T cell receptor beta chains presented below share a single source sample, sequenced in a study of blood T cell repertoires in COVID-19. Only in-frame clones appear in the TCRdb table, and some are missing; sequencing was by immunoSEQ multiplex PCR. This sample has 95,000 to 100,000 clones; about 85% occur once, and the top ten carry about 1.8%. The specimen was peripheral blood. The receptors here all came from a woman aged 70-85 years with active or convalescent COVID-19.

This CDR3 is CASRGTSGRSYNEQFF. The CDR3 DNA sequence: TGTGCCAGCAGGGGGACTAGCGGGAGGTCCTACAATGAGCAGTTCTTC. The chain links TRBV28 to TRBJ2-1; TRBD2 agrees at 15 bases. With V trimmed by 6 bases and J by 1 base, 1 base remained unmatched. This CDR3 has 16 amino acids. Germline V gene lookup returns CDR1 MDHEN and CDR2 SYDVKM.

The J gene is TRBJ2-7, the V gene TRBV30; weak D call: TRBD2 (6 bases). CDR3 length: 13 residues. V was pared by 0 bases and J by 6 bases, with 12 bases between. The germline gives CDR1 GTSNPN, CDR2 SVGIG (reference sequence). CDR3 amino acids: CAWSVGLTAEQYF. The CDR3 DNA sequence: TGTGCCTGGAGTGTGGGACTTACTGCCGAGCAGTACTTC.

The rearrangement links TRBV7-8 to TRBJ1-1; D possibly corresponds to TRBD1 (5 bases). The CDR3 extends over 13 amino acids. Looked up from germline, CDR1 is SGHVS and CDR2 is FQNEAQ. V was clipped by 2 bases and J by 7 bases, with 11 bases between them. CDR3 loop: CASSLSRVGEAFF. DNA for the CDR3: TGTGCCAGCAGCTTATCCAGGGTCGGTGAAGCTTTCTTT.

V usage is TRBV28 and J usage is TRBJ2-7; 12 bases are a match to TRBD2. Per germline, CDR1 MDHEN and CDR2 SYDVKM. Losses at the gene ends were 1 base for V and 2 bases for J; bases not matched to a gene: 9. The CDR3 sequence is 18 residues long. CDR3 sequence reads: CASSLSRPSGRDPYEQYF. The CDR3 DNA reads TGTGCCAGCAGTTTATCCCGCCCTAGCGGGAGGGACCCCTACGAGCAGTACTTC.

The CDR3, as DNA: TGTGCCAGCTCACCAAGACTACTAGCGGGGAGCACAGATACGCAGTATTTT. Its translation is CASSPRLLAGSTDTQYF. The rearrangement uses TRBV18 and TRBJ2-3; 10 positions match TRBD2. The ends lost 2 bases at V and 0 bases at J; junction bases unmatched: 5. The CDR3 is 17 amino acids. The germline gives CDR1 KGHSH, CDR2 LQKENI.

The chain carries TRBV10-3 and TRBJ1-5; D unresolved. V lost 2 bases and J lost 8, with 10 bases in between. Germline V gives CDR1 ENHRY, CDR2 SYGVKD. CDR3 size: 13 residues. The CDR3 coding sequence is TGTGCCATCAGTGAGGCACTAATCAAGCCCCAGCATTTT. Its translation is CAISEALIKPQHF.

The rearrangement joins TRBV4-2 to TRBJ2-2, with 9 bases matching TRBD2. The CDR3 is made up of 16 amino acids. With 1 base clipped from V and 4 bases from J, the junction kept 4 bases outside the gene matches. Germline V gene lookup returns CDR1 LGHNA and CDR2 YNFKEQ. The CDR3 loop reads CASSQVAGARTGELFF. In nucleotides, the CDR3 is TGTGCCAGCAGCCAAGTAGCGGGGGCCCGCACCGGGGAGCTGTTTTTT.

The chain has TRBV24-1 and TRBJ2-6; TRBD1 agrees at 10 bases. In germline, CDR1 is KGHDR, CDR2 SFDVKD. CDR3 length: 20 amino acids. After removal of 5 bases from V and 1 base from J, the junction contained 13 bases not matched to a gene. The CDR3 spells CATSGNRGGTGESGANVLTF. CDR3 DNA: TGTGCCACCAGTGGCAACCGGGGGGGGACAGGGGAATCTGGGGCCAACGTCCTGACTTTC.

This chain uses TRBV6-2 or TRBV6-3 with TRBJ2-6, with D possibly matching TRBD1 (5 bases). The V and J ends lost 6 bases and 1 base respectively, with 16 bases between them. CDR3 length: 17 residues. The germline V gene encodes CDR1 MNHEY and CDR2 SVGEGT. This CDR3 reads CASSTDRPDSGANVLTF. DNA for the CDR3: TGTGCCAGCAGCACCGACAGACCAGATTCTGGGGCCAACGTCCTGACTTTC.

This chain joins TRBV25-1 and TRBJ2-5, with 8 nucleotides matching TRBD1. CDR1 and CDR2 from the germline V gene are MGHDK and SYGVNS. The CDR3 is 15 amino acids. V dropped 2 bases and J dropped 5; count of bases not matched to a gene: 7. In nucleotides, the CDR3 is TGTGCCAGCAGTGAAAGGAGCAGGGGGCCGGAGACCCAGTACTTC. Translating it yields CASSERSRGPETQYF.

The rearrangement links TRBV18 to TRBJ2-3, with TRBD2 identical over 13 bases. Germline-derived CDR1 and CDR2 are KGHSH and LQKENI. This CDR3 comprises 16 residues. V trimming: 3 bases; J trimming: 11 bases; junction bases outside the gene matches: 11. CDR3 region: CASSPGLAGVVTMQYF. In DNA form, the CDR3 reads TGTGCCAGCTCACCCGGACTAGCGGGGGTCGTCACGATGCAGTATTTT.

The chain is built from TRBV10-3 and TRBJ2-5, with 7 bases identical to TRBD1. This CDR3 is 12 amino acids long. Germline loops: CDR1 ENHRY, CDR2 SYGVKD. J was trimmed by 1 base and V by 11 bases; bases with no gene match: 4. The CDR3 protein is CAAGQAQETQYF. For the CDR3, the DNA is TGTGCCGCCGGACAGGCCCAAGAGACCCAGTACTTC.

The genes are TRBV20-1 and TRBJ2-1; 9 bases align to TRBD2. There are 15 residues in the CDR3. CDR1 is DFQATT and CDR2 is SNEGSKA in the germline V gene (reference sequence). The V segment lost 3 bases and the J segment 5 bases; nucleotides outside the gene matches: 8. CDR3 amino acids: CSASSASGKHNEQFF. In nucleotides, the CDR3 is TGCAGTGCTAGTTCCGCTAGCGGGAAACACAATGAGCAGTTCTTC.

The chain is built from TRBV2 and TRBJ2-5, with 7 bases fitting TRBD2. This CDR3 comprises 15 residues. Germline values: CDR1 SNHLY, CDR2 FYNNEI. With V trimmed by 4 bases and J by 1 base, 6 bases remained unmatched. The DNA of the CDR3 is TGTGCCAGCAGTGTTCCGCGGGAGCCCCAAGAGACCCAGTACTTC. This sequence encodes CASSVPREPQETQYF.

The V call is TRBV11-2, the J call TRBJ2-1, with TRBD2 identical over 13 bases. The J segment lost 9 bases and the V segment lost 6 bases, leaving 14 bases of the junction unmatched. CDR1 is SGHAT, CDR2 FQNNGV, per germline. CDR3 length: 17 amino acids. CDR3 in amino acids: CASSAGTSGKERGEQFF. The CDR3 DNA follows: TGTGCCAGCAGTGCCGGGACTAGCGGGAAAGAAAGGGGTGAGCAGTTCTTC.

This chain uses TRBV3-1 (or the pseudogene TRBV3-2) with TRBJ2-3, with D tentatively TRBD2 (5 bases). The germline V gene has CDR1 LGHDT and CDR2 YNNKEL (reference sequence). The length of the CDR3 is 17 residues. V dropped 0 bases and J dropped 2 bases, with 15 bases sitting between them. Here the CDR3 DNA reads TGTGCCAGCAGCCAAGATCGGGCAAAGCGGCTCACAGATACGCAGTATTTT. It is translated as CASSQDRAKRLTDTQYF.

The CDR3 nucleotides are TGTGCCAGCAGCCCCGCGGGGGGTCGTGAAAAACTGTTTTTT. Amino acid sequence: CASSPAGGREKLFF. The chain carries TRBV2 and TRBJ1-4, with TRBD1 as a possible D gene (5 bases). The CDR3 is 14 residues long. CDR1 is SNHLY and CDR2 is FYNNEI in the germline V gene. V was trimmed by 6 bases and J by 7 bases, leaving 15 bases between them.